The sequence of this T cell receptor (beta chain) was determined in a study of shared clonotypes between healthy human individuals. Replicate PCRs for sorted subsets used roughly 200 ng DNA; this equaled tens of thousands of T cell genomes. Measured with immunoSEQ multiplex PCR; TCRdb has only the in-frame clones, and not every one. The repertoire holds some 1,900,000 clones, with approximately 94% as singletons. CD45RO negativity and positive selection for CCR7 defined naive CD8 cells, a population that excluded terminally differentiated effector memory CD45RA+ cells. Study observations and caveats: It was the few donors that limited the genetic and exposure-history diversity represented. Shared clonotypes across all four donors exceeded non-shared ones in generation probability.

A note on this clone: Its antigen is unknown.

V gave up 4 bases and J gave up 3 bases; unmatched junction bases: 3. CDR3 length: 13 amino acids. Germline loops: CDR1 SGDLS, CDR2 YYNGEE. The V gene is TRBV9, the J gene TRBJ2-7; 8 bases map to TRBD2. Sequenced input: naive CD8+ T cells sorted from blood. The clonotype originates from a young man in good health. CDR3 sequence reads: CASSRTSSYEQYF. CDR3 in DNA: TGTGCCAGCAGCAGGACTAGCAGCTACGAGCAGTACTTC.